This T cell receptor (beta chain) was sequenced in a study of OX40 agonist ivuxolimab in advanced cancers. Study background: Patients' therapy was ivuxolimab, an antibody that acts as an agonist of OX40 (CD134). Males comprised roughly four fifths of the group, whose mean age was approximately 62 years (range 23 to 79).

Sequenced by immunoSEQ multiplex PCR; TCRdb stores in-frame clones only, minus some. The data contain tens of thousands of clones, 85% to 90% of them singletons. Whole-study findings and limits: The study found among the lowest clonal expansion in partial responders at 0.1-3.0 mg/kg. Certain nonresponders additionally had low normalized T-cell clonal expansion.

Notes on this clone: Its antigen is not identified.

The sequencing used CD4+ or CD8+ T cells sorted from blood, collected in a trial of the OX40 agonist ivuxolimab. The TCR was taken from an adult with an advanced solid tumor such as melanoma, head and neck, liver or kidney cancer.

CDR3 in DNA: TGTGCCTGGACTCCAAGGTCCTACTATGGCTACACCTTC. Amino acid sequence: CAWTPRSYYGYTF. The chain combines TRBV30 with TRBJ1-2; no clear D. The CDR3 sequence is 13 residues long. CDR1 GTSNPN and CDR2 SVGIG come from the germline V gene (reference sequence). The V gene lost 4 bases and the J gene lost 3 bases, with 12 bases spanning the gap.